This is a list of T cell receptor beta chains from one sample in a study of neurological immune-mediated disorders. Each CDR3 protein is one row after TCRdb ran MiXCR on the 5' RACE reads. Here the sample spans tens of thousands of distinct CDR3 sequences, about 4.9% being singletons. The source material was PBMCs. These receptors originate from a young man with multiple sclerosis. CDR3s include the opening cysteine and the closing phenylalanine or tryptophan. A D gene is named only where the DNA matches it firmly. Size tells how often a clone was seen (once, few, many) or the class of an expanded clone, and some rows leave it out.

CDR3nt: TGCGCCAGCAGTTCGGACAGTTATGAAGCTTTCTTT
CDR3aa: CASSSDSYEAFF
j_gene: TRBJ1-1
d_gene: NA
abundance: NA
v_gene: TRBV5-1

CDR3nt: TGCAGTGCTAGAGCGGGGGAACAGCCCCAGCATTTT
CDR3aa: CSARAGEQPQHF
j_gene: TRBJ1-5
d_gene: NA
abundance: few
v_gene: TRBV20-1

CDR3nt: TGCGCCAGCACCATAGGGCTGGCGGGGGGCCGCAACACCGGGGAGCTGTTTTTT
CDR3aa: CASTIGLAGGRNTGELFF
j_gene: TRBJ2-2
d_gene: TRBD2
abundance: few
v_gene: TRBV5-1

CDR3nt: TGCGCCAGCAGCTTAGCGGGGGGGAACCCTACAGATACGCAGTATTTT
CDR3aa: CASSLAGGNPTDTQYF
j_gene: TRBJ2-3
d_gene: TRBD2
abundance: few
v_gene: TRBV5-1

CDR3nt: TGTGCCAGCAGCGGAGTTGCAGGGGTAGGGGCCAACGTCCTGACTTTC
CDR3aa: CASSGVAGVGANVLTF
j_gene: TRBJ2-6
d_gene: NA
abundance: many
v_gene: TRBV11-2

CDR3nt: TGTGCCAGCAGCTTAGGACAGGGGAACACTGAAGCTTTCTTT
CDR3aa: CASSLGQGNTEAFF
j_gene: TRBJ1-1
d_gene: TRBD1
abundance: many
v_gene: TRBV7-9

CDR3nt: TGTGCCAGCAGCTTTGGCCGGCTGAACACTGAAGCTTTCTTT
CDR3aa: CASSFGRLNTEAFF
j_gene: TRBJ1-1
d_gene: NA
abundance: few
v_gene: TRBV11-2

CDR3nt: TGCGCCAGCAGCCCCTATTACAGGGAACGCACAGATACGCAGTATTTT
CDR3aa: CASSPYYRERTDTQYF
j_gene: TRBJ2-3
d_gene: NA
abundance: many
v_gene: TRBV5-1

CDR3nt: TGCGCCAGCAGTAGGAACGGGAACACTGAAGCTTTCTTT
CDR3aa: CASSRNGNTEAFF
j_gene: TRBJ1-1
d_gene: NA
abundance: many
v_gene: TRBV10-1

CDR3nt: TGCAGTGCTGAACCGGGACTAGCTTACGAGCAGTACTTC
CDR3aa: CSAEPGLAYEQYF
j_gene: TRBJ2-7
d_gene: TRBD2
abundance: many
v_gene: TRBV20-1

CDR3nt: TGCGCCAGTACACCGGGGAATGAGCAGTTCTTC
CDR3aa: CASTPGNEQFF
j_gene: TRBJ2-1
d_gene: NA
abundance: NA
v_gene: TRBV5-1

CDR3nt: TGTGCCAGCAGCCAAGATTCGACTGAAGCTTTCTTT
CDR3aa: CASSQDSTEAFF
j_gene: TRBJ1-1
d_gene: NA
abundance: NA
v_gene: TRBV3-1

CDR3nt: TGCAGCGTTGGGGCAGGGGCCTACAATGAGCAGTTCTTC
CDR3aa: CSVGAGAYNEQFF
j_gene: TRBJ2-1
d_gene: NA
abundance: NA
v_gene: TRBV29-1

CDR3nt: TGTGCCAGCAGCCAAGATCGTGACCGCTTTACCTACGAGCAGTACTTC
CDR3aa: CASSQDRDRFTYEQYF
j_gene: TRBJ2-7
d_gene: NA
abundance: NA
v_gene: TRBV3-1

CDR3nt: TGTGCCAGCAGCTCGGACCCCCGAGGGGAGTATGGCTACACCTTC
CDR3aa: CASSSDPRGEYGYTF
j_gene: TRBJ1-2
d_gene: NA
abundance: many
v_gene: TRBV5-5

CDR3nt: TGTGCCAGCAGCTTAGATTTATTGGTCCGCAGGGGGCATACCGGGGAGCTGTTTTTT
CDR3aa: CASSLDLLVRRGHTGELFF
j_gene: TRBJ2-2
d_gene: TRBD1
abundance: few
v_gene: TRBV7-6

CDR3nt: TGTGCCAGCTCCCTCCGCCGGGGCGACTATGGCTACACCTTC
CDR3aa: CASSLRRGDYGYTF
j_gene: TRBJ1-2
d_gene: NA
abundance: NA
v_gene: TRBV11-2